These T cell receptor beta chains were read from a single sample in a study of control samples from healthy donors and cancer patients. Assay: immunoSEQ multiplex PCR; the TCRdb copy retains only in-frame clones and omits some. The sample has roughly 180,000 clones, about 94% seen once. Input material: blood. Every receptor here comes from a woman in her sixties in good health. Each CDR3 is given without its conserved first and last residue. The order of the fields is J gene, V gene, clone size, CDR3 protein. Clone size is stated in some rows and not others, as once, few, many or a class when expanded.

j_call: TRBJ1-3; v_call: TRBV18; clone_size: -; cdr3_aa: ASSPGLRVGNTIY
j_call: TRBJ1-2; v_call: TRBV6-5; clone_size: -; cdr3_aa: ASSYQGTYGYT
j_call: TRBJ1-1; v_call: TRBV7-9; clone_size: -; cdr3_aa: ASSSRGVDTEAF
j_call: TRBJ1-5; v_call: TRBV2; clone_size: -; cdr3_aa: ASSETASSNQPQH
j_call: TRBJ1-2; v_call: TRBV6-2/TRBV6-3; clone_size: -; cdr3_aa: ASSYFPGSNIGYT
j_call: TRBJ1-5; v_call: TRBV5-1; clone_size: -; cdr3_aa: ASRAVSVRNQPQH
j_call: TRBJ1-1; v_call: TRBV20-1; clone_size: -; cdr3_aa: SGPGDTEAF
j_call: TRBJ1-4; v_call: TRBV30; clone_size: -; cdr3_aa: AWGPPQGQEKLF
j_call: TRBJ1-2; v_call: TRBV7-2; clone_size: -; cdr3_aa: ASSSQGDVGYT
j_call: TRBJ1-2; v_call: TRBV29-1; clone_size: -; cdr3_aa: SVSLQGSYGYT
j_call: TRBJ1-2; v_call: TRBV5-5; clone_size: -; cdr3_aa: ASSFWAGGAYGYT
j_call: TRBJ2-3; v_call: TRBV29-1; clone_size: -; cdr3_aa: SVAGPSSTDTQY
j_call: TRBJ2-2; v_call: TRBV25-1; clone_size: -; cdr3_aa: ASSEYRVGTGELF
j_call: TRBJ2-7; v_call: TRBV6-2/TRBV6-3; clone_size: -; cdr3_aa: ASSRLAGDAYEQY
j_call: TRBJ2-3; v_call: TRBV3-1/TRBV3-2; clone_size: -; cdr3_aa: ASLMGGGANTQY
j_call: TRBJ2-7; v_call: TRBV6-2/TRBV6-3; clone_size: -; cdr3_aa: ASSYVTSGGYEQY
j_call: TRBJ1-5; v_call: TRBV6-1; clone_size: -; cdr3_aa: ASSEYGLSNQPQH
j_call: TRBJ2-1; v_call: TRBV5-4; clone_size: -; cdr3_aa: ASSLAGGRNEQF
j_call: TRBJ1-1; v_call: TRBV6-5; clone_size: -; cdr3_aa: ASSSGQVFNTEAF
j_call: TRBJ2-2; v_call: TRBV3-1/TRBV3-2; clone_size: -; cdr3_aa: ASSQGTGPANTGELF
j_call: TRBJ2-3; v_call: TRBV12-3/TRBV12-4; clone_size: -; cdr3_aa: ASSLVTDTQY
j_call: TRBJ1-5; v_call: TRBV5-6; clone_size: -; cdr3_aa: ASSLGADQPQH
j_call: TRBJ2-2; v_call: TRBV7-3; clone_size: -; cdr3_aa: ASSSLGRTKNTGELF
j_call: TRBJ1-5; v_call: TRBV19; clone_size: -; cdr3_aa: ASALQRSNQPQH
j_call: TRBJ2-1; v_call: TRBV27; clone_size: -; cdr3_aa: ASSLLGYNEQF
j_call: TRBJ1-3; v_call: TRBV6-2/TRBV6-3; clone_size: -; cdr3_aa: ASSDNAGNTIY
j_call: TRBJ2-7; v_call: TRBV6-5; clone_size: -; cdr3_aa: ASSYSIPNYEQY
j_call: TRBJ1-2; v_call: TRBV7-2; clone_size: -; cdr3_aa: ASSLAWDGRVVSY
j_call: TRBJ1-5; v_call: TRBV27; clone_size: once; cdr3_aa: ASSLSRAGTQPQH
j_call: TRBJ2-7; v_call: TRBV7-2; clone_size: -; cdr3_aa: ASSRGLAGGRVTYEQY
j_call: TRBJ2-1; v_call: TRBV2; clone_size: -; cdr3_aa: ASSEARHEQF
j_call: TRBJ1-1; v_call: TRBV5-6; clone_size: -; cdr3_aa: ASSLDGGFSEAF
j_call: TRBJ1-4; v_call: TRBV4-3; clone_size: -; cdr3_aa: ASSQDPGGSTNEKLF
j_call: TRBJ1-6; v_call: TRBV19; clone_size: -; cdr3_aa: ASSMKMGRYNSPLH
j_call: TRBJ1-2; v_call: TRBV7-9; clone_size: -; cdr3_aa: ASSDGTGLGYT
j_call: TRBJ1-2; v_call: TRBV19; clone_size: -; cdr3_aa: ASTRNARALLYGYT
j_call: TRBJ2-7; v_call: TRBV11-2; clone_size: -; cdr3_aa: ASSLDLQVHEQY
j_call: TRBJ2-1; v_call: TRBV6-5; clone_size: -; cdr3_aa: ASSFNPGAYNEQF
j_call: TRBJ1-5; v_call: TRBV5-6; clone_size: -; cdr3_aa: ASSLAPGQPQH
j_call: TRBJ1-4; v_call: TRBV1; clone_size: -; cdr3_aa: TSILRYRVPANEKLF
j_call: TRBJ2-7; v_call: TRBV27; clone_size: -; cdr3_aa: ASSLDSAGLYEQY
j_call: TRBJ1-1; v_call: TRBV7-9; clone_size: -; cdr3_aa: ASSLAVSDDTEAF
j_call: TRBJ1-1; v_call: TRBV16; clone_size: once; cdr3_aa: ASSRGTGNTEAF
j_call: TRBJ2-5; v_call: TRBV7-2; clone_size: -; cdr3_aa: ASSFGGAGETQY
j_call: TRBJ1-2; v_call: TRBV19; clone_size: -; cdr3_aa: ASSIDRVGFYGYT
j_call: TRBJ1-5; v_call: TRBV6-2/TRBV6-3; clone_size: few; cdr3_aa: ASSRSGSNQPQH
j_call: TRBJ1-2; v_call: TRBV19; clone_size: -; cdr3_aa: ASSILGPEGVYGYT
j_call: TRBJ2-7; v_call: TRBV3-1/TRBV3-2; clone_size: -; cdr3_aa: ASSQSSGGQGEQY
j_call: TRBJ2-3; v_call: TRBV10-3; clone_size: -; cdr3_aa: AIRGSTDTQY
j_call: TRBJ2-3; v_call: TRBV4-3; clone_size: -; cdr3_aa: ASSQLAPGLNTDTQY
j_call: TRBJ1-1; v_call: TRBV4-2; clone_size: -; cdr3_aa: ASSPLLGGAKEAF
j_call: TRBJ2-3; v_call: TRBV6-2/TRBV6-3; clone_size: -; cdr3_aa: ASSYGGGVTDTQY
j_call: TRBJ2-3; v_call: TRBV7-2; clone_size: -; cdr3_aa: ASSLGGVGGPDTQY
j_call: TRBJ1-2; v_call: TRBV9; clone_size: -; cdr3_aa: ASSPGTGNNYGYT
j_call: TRBJ2-2; v_call: TRBV9; clone_size: -; cdr3_aa: ASSGGGGVTTGELF
j_call: TRBJ1-4; v_call: TRBV7-6; clone_size: -; cdr3_aa: ASSLVVAGEYEKLF
j_call: TRBJ1-1; v_call: TRBV7-2; clone_size: -; cdr3_aa: ASSEPWAPAF
j_call: TRBJ1-5; v_call: TRBV6-6; clone_size: -; cdr3_aa: ASSYPRGGNQPQH
j_call: TRBJ2-3; v_call: TRBV6-8; clone_size: once; cdr3_aa: ASSYSGDTQY
j_call: TRBJ1-5; v_call: TRBV19; clone_size: once; cdr3_aa: ASSIRAGTDSNQPQH